This TCR beta chain was recovered during a study of identical twins. TCRdb itself ran the 5' RACE reads through MiXCR, one entry per CDR3 protein. Among 600,000 to 700,000 distinct CDR3 sequences listed, 21% were seen once. The CDR3 extends over 14 amino acids. With V trimmed by 8 bases and J by 4 bases, 12 bases remained unmatched. In germline, CDR1 is GTSNPN, CDR2 SVGIG (reference sequence). These records were also assigned to another study, of T cells expressing NK-cell markers.

The receptor comes from a woman younger than 35 in good health. This sequence joins TRBV30 and TRBJ2-3, with 7 bases fitting TRBD1. The sequenced sample was PBMCs. In DNA form, the CDR3 reads TGTGCCAGAACACACAGGGGCCACTCAGATACGCAGTATTTT. Encoded protein: CARTHRGHSDTQYF.